This T cell receptor beta chain appears in the sequencing data of a study of T cell responses to AZD1222 COVID-19 vaccine. Comments on this clone: Its specificity is unknown.

V gave up 0 bases and J gave up 1 base, with 7 bases separating them. The length of the CDR3 is 14 residues. Germline V gene sequence: CDR1 SGHNT, CDR2 YYREEE (reference sequence). Pooled together were second doses at about 4 or about 12 weeks. Regarding the study as a whole: The donor group comprised mostly white British people and more females; the analysis possibly underestimated clonal diversity. CD4 TCRs linked to vaccination spanned spike, dominating at 160-218 and 743-854.

Method: immunoSEQ multiplex PCR; TCRdb's copy keeps in-frame clones and lacks some. The table shows 70,000 to 95,000 clones, with approximately 92% occurring only once. The chain recombines TRBV5-4 with TRBJ1-2; tentatively, D is TRBD1 (5 bases). The clonotype originates from an adult who received the AZD1222 COVID-19 vaccine. Sample: peripheral blood, taken 28 days after the second AZD1222 dose. DNA of the CDR3: TGTGCCAGCAGCTTGGAGCAGGGTAACTATGGCTACACCTTC. Translating gives CASSLEQGNYGYTF.